These T cell receptor beta chains were read from a single sample in a study of blood T cell repertoires in COVID-19. Some clones are missing from TCRdb's copy, which holds only in-frame ones; the method was immunoSEQ multiplex PCR. Of a few hundred thousand clones listed, more than 75% are singletons. Source material: PBMCs or T cells enriched from blood (not recorded which). Every receptor here comes from a woman aged 18-29 years who had recovered from COVID-19. The CDR3 runs from the conserved cysteine through the conserved F or W. Fields, in order: D gene, J gene, V gene, clone size, CDR3 protein, CDR3 DNA. The D gene is left open where the match is weak. For some rows the clone size is stated as once, few or many, or as a class when expanded; others skip it.

D: TRBD2; J: TRBJ2-5; V: TRBV6-6; size: NA; CDR3: CASSYSRGGETQYF; DNA: TGTGCCAGCAGTTACTCCCGGGGGGGGGAGACCCAGTACTTC
D: NA; J: TRBJ2-1; V: TRBV29-1; size: NA; CDR3: CSVNREYNEQFF; DNA: TGCAGCGTTAACAGGGAGTACAATGAGCAGTTCTTC
D: TRBD1; J: TRBJ2-1; V: TRBV6-2/TRBV6-3; size: NA; CDR3: CASSDWTGDKGEQFF; DNA: TGTGCCAGCAGTGACTGGACAGGGGATAAGGGTGAGCAGTTCTTC
D: TRBD1; J: TRBJ2-3; V: TRBV24-1; size: NA; CDR3: CATSGPGRDRGIDTQYF; DNA: TGTGCCACCAGTGGCCCGGGCCGGGACAGGGGAATAGATACGCAGTATTTT
D: NA; J: TRBJ1-1; V: TRBV7-3; size: once; CDR3: CASSSPTGIDTEAFF; DNA: TGTGCCAGCAGCTCCCCTACAGGGATTGACACTGAAGCTTTCTTT
D: NA; J: TRBJ2-1; V: TRBV4-3; size: NA; CDR3: CASSQDRVYEQFF; DNA: TGCGCCAGCAGCCAAGACAGGGTGTATGAGCAGTTCTTC
D: NA; J: TRBJ1-2; V: TRBV6-5; size: NA; CDR3: CASSREGYGYTF; DNA: TGTGCCAGCAGTCGGGAAGGCTATGGCTACACCTTC
D: TRBD2; J: TRBJ2-3; V: TRBV7-2; size: NA; CDR3: CASRLAGGPGDTQYF; DNA: TGTGCCAGCAGACTAGCGGGGGGGCCGGGAGATACGCAGTATTTT
D: TRBD1; J: TRBJ1-4; V: TRBV7-6; size: NA; CDR3: CASSLQGGGTNEKLFF; DNA: TGTGCCAGCAGCTTGCAGGGGGGTGGAACTAATGAAAAACTGTTTTTT
D: NA; J: TRBJ1-4; V: TRBV19; size: NA; CDR3: CASSIGGRAEKLFF; DNA: TGTGCCAGTAGTATTGGCGGCAGGGCTGAAAAACTGTTTTTT
D: NA; J: TRBJ2-3; V: TRBV9; size: NA; CDR3: CASSVEGGGGVRDTQYF; DNA: TGTGCCAGCAGCGTAGAAGGTGGAGGAGGGGTTAGAGATACGCAGTATTTT
D: TRBD1; J: TRBJ2-3; V: TRBV9; size: NA; CDR3: CASSGPRDSGPYGDTQYF; DNA: TGTGCCAGCAGCGGACCTCGGGACAGTGGACCCTATGGGGATACGCAGTATTTT
D: TRBD1; J: TRBJ2-7; V: TRBV7-2; size: NA; CDR3: CASSLAGQGTAGSYEQYF; DNA: TGTGCCAGCAGCTTAGCCGGACAGGGAACGGCGGGCTCCTACGAGCAGTACTTC
D: NA; J: TRBJ2-5; V: TRBV7-2; size: NA; CDR3: CASSFAGGRDKAQYF; DNA: TGTGCCAGCAGCTTCGCGGGCGGGCGGGATAAGGCCCAGTACTTC
D: TRBD2; J: TRBJ2-5; V: TRBV12-5; size: NA; CDR3: CASGSSRGGIQETQYF; DNA: TGTGCTAGTGGTTCTTCCCGGGGGGGGATCCAAGAGACCCAGTACTTC
D: NA; J: TRBJ1-1; V: TRBV11-2; size: NA; CDR3: CASSLSQGHPAAGAFF; DNA: TGTGCCAGCAGCTTATCACAGGGTCATCCTGCTGCGGGAGCTTTCTTT
D: TRBD1; J: TRBJ1-5; V: TRBV5-6; size: NA; CDR3: CASSLAGQVFGDQPQHF; DNA: TGTGCCAGCAGCCTAGCCGGACAGGTGTTCGGGGATCAGCCCCAGCATTTT
D: TRBD1; J: TRBJ1-3; V: TRBV28; size: few; CDR3: CASSNRGSWGNTIYF; DNA: TGTGCCAGCAGCAACAGGGGTTCTTGGGGAAACACCATATATTTT
D: NA; J: TRBJ2-7; V: TRBV4-2; size: NA; CDR3: CASSQGNTGGYEQYF; DNA: TGTGCCAGCAGCCAAGGAAATACCGGAGGGTACGAGCAGTACTTC
D: NA; J: TRBJ1-5; V: TRBV5-1; size: NA; CDR3: CASSSPGQPQHF; DNA: TGCGCCAGCAGCTCCCCGGGGCAGCCCCAGCATTTT
D: NA; J: TRBJ2-7; V: TRBV25-1; size: NA; CDR3: CASRPAASYEQYF; DNA: TGTGCCAGCAGACCTGCGGCATCCTACGAGCAGTACTTC
D: TRBD1; J: TRBJ1-2; V: TRBV10-2; size: NA; CDR3: CASSVLRDRAHSHYGYTF; DNA: TGCGCCAGCAGTGTCTTGCGGGACAGGGCCCACTCACACTATGGCTACACCTTC
D: TRBD1; J: TRBJ2-7; V: TRBV3-1/TRBV3-2; size: NA; CDR3: CASSQLTGNPFYEQYF; DNA: TGTGCCAGCAGCCAACTGACAGGGAACCCCTTCTACGAGCAGTACTTC
D: TRBD2; J: TRBJ2-7; V: TRBV29-1; size: NA; CDR3: CSVGPWAGVHEQYF; DNA: TGCAGCGTTGGCCCTTGGGCGGGGGTCCACGAGCAGTACTTC